This TCR beta chain was found in a study of blood T cell repertoires in COVID-19. Background on the study: Whether acute or convalescent, the COVID-19 samples came from the United States, Italy and Spain. The cDNA or gDNA used as material had been derived from T cells, B-cell-depleted T cells, or PBMCs.

V lost 3 bases and J 2 bases, leaving 11 bases between the germline ends. CDR3 length: 15 amino acids. In germline, CDR1 is MDHEN, CDR2 SYDVKM. Profiling relied on immunoSEQ multiplex PCR, and the TCRdb table lists in-frame clones only, not all of them. The sample has 310,000 or so clones, approximately 91% seen once; the top ten hold over 8%. The sample holds a few counts of this clone. Those enrolled, adults aged about 18 to 89 years, came from about two dozen US areas. Grouping used clinical history reported by participants in a survey and questionnaire. The material sequenced was PBMCs or T cells enriched from blood (not recorded which). J is TRBJ1-5 and V is TRBV28; tentative D call: TRBD1 (5 bases). The receptor was derived from a woman in her thirties or forties who had recovered from COVID-19. The CDR3 nucleotides are TGTGCCAGCAGTTTTAAGGGGCTGGGCAATCAGCCCCAGCATTTT. Protein sequence: CASSFKGLGNQPQHF.